This T cell receptor (beta chain) comes out of a study of T cell responses to AZD1222 COVID-19 vaccine. This clone turned up a few times. Its target is unknown. Study-wide findings and caveats: It was only after the peak T cell response that any repertoires were sampled.

V was trimmed by 3 bases and J by 3 bases, leaving 15 bases between them. Per germline, CDR1 ENHRY and CDR2 SYGVKD. The CDR3 runs 15 residues. Profiling relied on immunoSEQ multiplex PCR, and the TCRdb table lists in-frame clones only, not all of them. The data show roughly 140,000 clones, approximately 91% seen once. This material consisted of peripheral blood, taken after recovery from COVID-19. The chain is built from TRBV10-3 and TRBJ2-7; a weak D match, TRBD1 (5 bases). The receptor was isolated from an adult who had recovered from COVID-19. The CDR3 protein is CAISEQAVSVYEQYF. The CDR3 region has the DNA TGTGCCATCAGTGAACAGGCGGTCTCAGTCTACGAGCAGTACTTC.